The 26 T cell receptor beta chains in this list originate from one sample, sequenced in a study of blood T cell repertoires in COVID-19. TCRdb's copy holds only in-frame clones and misses some; the assay was immunoSEQ multiplex PCR. This table holds about 120,000 clones, more than 75% found once. Sequenced: peripheral blood. The receptors come from a man aged 50 to 60 with active COVID-19.

The table lists this clone with a few counts. CDR3 nucleotide sequence: TGTGCCAGCAGCCAAGGTGGCCCCGGGGTTTACAATGAGCAGTTCTTC. This codes for CASSQGGPGVYNEQFF. V gene TRBV14 combines with J gene TRBJ2-1, with D maybe TRBD2 (5 bases). The CDR3 contains 16 residues. The V gene lost 1 base and the J gene lost 4 bases, with 14 bases spanning the gap. The germline CDR1 and CDR2 sequences are SGHDN and FVKESK.

V gene TRBV5-6 combines with J gene TRBJ2-7, with a possible D match to TRBD2 (6 bases). CDR1 is SGHDT and CDR2 is YYEEEE in the germline V gene. The CDR3 loop spans 14 amino acids. Deletions cut 0 bases from V and 6 bases from J, with 13 bases between. The CDR3 is CASSLDAGTGEQYV. In nucleotides, the CDR3 is TGTGCCAGCAGCTTGGATGCAGGGACTGGCGAGCAGTACGTC.

The chain joins TRBV19 to TRBJ1-2, with D uncertain. Germline V gene lookup returns CDR1 LNHDA and CDR2 SQIVND (reference sequence). The V end lost 7 bases, the J end lost 1 base, and 16 bases lay between the germline ends. CDR3 length equals 15 residues. The CDR3: CASTPDTMLNYGYTF. DNA of the CDR3: TGTGCCAGTACCCCCGACACCATGCTTAACTATGGCTACACCTTC.

This clone appeared a single time. The rearrangement uses TRBV5-8 and TRBJ1-4, with a weak D call TRBD1 (5 bases). The CDR3 consists of 16 residues. V shed 0 bases and J shed 8 bases, with 17 bases lying between them. Germline CDR1 and CDR2: SGHTS and YDEGEE. CDR3 nucleotides: TGTGCCAGCAGCTTGGGACAGAGAGGGACTGAAGAAAAACTGTTTTTT. Encoded protein: CASSLGQRGTEEKLFF.

The chain has TRBV6-2 or TRBV6-3 and TRBJ1-1; tentative D call: TRBD1 (5 bases). CDR1 is MNHEY, CDR2 SVGEGT, per germline. This CDR3 has 14 amino acids. V was clipped by 4 bases and J by 5 bases, with 14 bases between them. Here the CDR3 reads CASSWRQGSTEAFF. CDR3 DNA sequence: TGTGCCAGCAGTTGGCGGCAGGGAAGTACTGAAGCTTTCTTT.

V is TRBV6-5 and J is TRBJ2-2; tentative D call: TRBD1 (6 bases). V gave up 6 bases and J gave up 3 bases, with 14 bases separating them. The CDR3 contains 15 residues. Germline V gene lookup returns CDR1 MNHEY and CDR2 SVGAGI. This CDR3 reads CASRPDRIDTGELFF. CDR3 bases: TGTGCCAGCAGACCCGACAGGATTGACACCGGGGAGCTGTTTTTT.

The J gene is TRBJ2-7, the V gene TRBV5-6; 8 nucleotides match TRBD2. This CDR3 spans 15 amino acids. J lost 2 bases, V lost 4 bases, and 8 bases had no gene match. Germline V gives CDR1 SGHDT, CDR2 YYEEEE. The CDR3 coding sequence is TGTGCCAGCAGCGACCGACTAGCGACTACCTACGAGCAGTACGTC. Amino acids: CASSDRLATTYEQYV.

The chain has TRBV24-1 and TRBJ1-5; D ambiguous. Trimming removed 4 bases from V and 4 bases from J, with 4 bases in between. The length of the CDR3 is 12 residues. CDR1 is KGHDR and CDR2 is SFDVKD in the germline V gene. The CDR3 DNA is TGTGCCACCAGTGACCCGAATCAGCCCCAGCATTTT. As protein: CATSDPNQPQHF.

This chain links TRBV5-4 with TRBJ1-1, with 7 nucleotides matching TRBD1. Germline trimming cut 1 base from V and 2 bases from J; bases unmatched to any gene: 8. The V gene's germline CDR1 is SGHNT and CDR2 YYREEE (reference sequence). CDR3 length equals 16 residues. CDR3 nucleotides: TGTGCCAGCAGCTTGCGCGGGGCAGGGGGTAACACTGAAGCTTTCTTT. This translates into CASSLRGAGGNTEAFF. Drawing the rest from reference TRBV5-4 and TRBJ1-1, the complete variable domain is ETGVTQSPTHLIKTRGQQVTLRCSSQSGHNTVSWYQQALGQGPQFIFQYYREEENGRGNFPPRFSGLQFPNYSSELNVNALELDDSALYLCASSLRGAGGNTEAFFGQGTRLTVV.

V and J are TRBV3-1 (or the pseudogene TRBV3-2) and TRBJ1-1, with a possible D match to TRBD1 (6 bases). CDR3 length: 14 amino acids. Trimming shortened V by 1 base and J by 1 base, and 7 bases separated the two germline ends. The germline gives CDR1 LGHDT, CDR2 YNNKEL (reference sequence). This chain's CDR3 is CASSQADRNTEAFF. The CDR3 DNA is TGTGCCAGCAGCCAAGCGGACAGGAACACTGAAGCTTTCTTT.

This clone was picked up one time. This chain connects TRBV6-5 to TRBJ1-6; 7 nucleotides line up with TRBD1. The trim removed 7 bases at V and 9 bases at J, leaving 9 bases unmatched. The germline gives CDR1 MNHEY, CDR2 SVGAGI. The CDR3 is 14 amino acids. This chain's CDR3 is CASTQTGRGSPLHF. CDR3 DNA: TGTGCCAGCACCCAGACAGGGCGCGGTTCACCCCTCCACTTT.

The chain uses TRBV19 and TRBJ1-1; D is unclear. Germline loops: CDR1 LNHDA, CDR2 SQIVND (reference sequence). This CDR3 has 13 amino acids. V was cut by 3 bases and J by 1 base, with 6 bases left in between. CDR3 region: CASSIGGNTEAFF. The CDR3 bases are TGTGCCAGTAGTATCGGCGGGAACACTGAAGCTTTCTTT.

The chain's CDR3 is CASSPSSRGGATNEQFF. The CDR3 coding sequence is TGTGCCAGCTCACCCTCATCGCGCGGGGGGGCCACAAATGAGCAGTTCTTC. V is TRBV18 and J is TRBJ2-1, with 9 positions matching TRBD2. Germline CDR1 reads KGHSH; CDR2 reads LQKENI. CDR3 length equals 17 residues. Trimming removed 3 bases from V and 7 bases from J; junction bases left unmatched: 13.

This rearrangement joins TRBV18 to TRBJ2-2, with 8 positions matching TRBD1. Trimming removed 3 bases from V and 1 base from J; junction bases left unmatched: 1. The CDR3 length is 15 residues. Looked up from germline, CDR1 is KGHSH and CDR2 is LQKENI. CDR3 DNA: TGTGCCAGCTCACCCGGGACAGGGAACACCGGGGAGCTGTTTTTT. Its protein product is CASSPGTGNTGELFF.

The chain links TRBV5-6 to TRBJ1-2, with 8 positions matching TRBD1. The CDR3 loop spans 16 amino acids. CDR1 and CDR2 (germline): SGHDT, YYEEEE. V was pared by 3 bases and J by 2 bases, with 9 bases of the junction left unmatched. In DNA, the CDR3 is TGTGCCAGCAGCTACCGGGGACAGGCGACCAACTATGGCTACACCTTC. Its protein product is CASSYRGQATNYGYTF.

V gene TRBV4-2 combines with J gene TRBJ1-2; D not certain. The V gene lost 0 bases and the J gene lost 4 bases, with 12 bases spanning the gap. There are 15 residues in the CDR3. CDR1 and CDR2 from the germline V gene are LGHNA and YNFKEQ. The DNA of the CDR3 is TGTGCCAGCAGCCAAGAGGTCACGGGTTTCTATGGCTACACCTTC. Translated, it gives CASSQEVTGFYGYTF.

J is TRBJ2-6 and V is TRBV9, with D perhaps matching TRBD2 (5 bases). This CDR3 region has 16 residues. Trimming pared 3 bases from V and 2 bases from J, leaving 12 bases between. Looked up from germline, CDR1 is SGDLS and CDR2 is YYNGEE. CDR3 nucleotides: TGTGCCAGCAGCGCTCCTCGGGATACTGGGGCCAACGTCCTGACTTTC. Translated, it gives CASSAPRDTGANVLTF. Together with reference TRBV9 and TRBJ2-6, the CDR3 gives the full variable domain: DSGVTQTPKHLITATGQRVTLRCSPRSGDLSVYWYQQSLDQGLQFLIQYYNGEERAKGNILERFSAQQFPDLHSELNLSSLELGDSALYFCASSAPRDTGANVLTFGAGSRLTVL.

The chain carries TRBV19 and TRBJ2-2, with 9 bases lining up with TRBD2. The V gene end was trimmed by 3 bases and the J gene end by 2 bases; junction bases not matched to a gene: 4. This CDR3 is built from 16 residues. In germline, CDR1 is LNHDA, CDR2 SQIVND (reference sequence). DNA of the CDR3: TGTGCCAGTAGTATTACTAGCGGGTCCAACACCGGGGAGCTGTTTTTT. Translation gives CASSITSGSNTGELFF.

The rearrangement joins TRBV18 to TRBJ1-3; 7 bases align to TRBD1. From germline, CDR1 is KGHSH and CDR2 LQKENI. CDR3 size: 16 residues. V shed 3 bases and J 0 bases; nucleotides not matched to a gene: 5. The CDR3 loop reads CASSPLTGASGNTIYF. DNA for the CDR3: TGTGCCAGCTCACCGCTAACAGGGGCCTCTGGAAACACCATATATTTT.

The chain combines TRBV5-1 with TRBJ2-7; TRBD2 matches at 10 bases. The CDR3 has 18 amino acids. From germline, CDR1 is SGHRS and CDR2 YFSETQ. The trim removed 2 bases at V and 2 bases at J, leaving 13 bases unmatched. CDR3 sequence reads: CASSFVAGGPPRAYEQYV. CDR3 in DNA: TGCGCCAGCAGCTTTGTAGCGGGAGGACCCCCTAGGGCCTACGAGCAGTACGTC.

The chain is built from TRBV19 and TRBJ1-1, with a possible D match to TRBD1 (6 bases). The CDR3 length is 12 residues. Germline assignment: CDR1 LNHDA and CDR2 SQIVND (reference sequence). The V and J ends lost 3 bases and 7 bases respectively, with 9 bases between them. CDR3 in DNA: TGTGCCAGTAGTATTGTAGGGGGTGAAGCTTTCTTT. It specifies CASSIVGGEAFF.

The rearrangement links TRBV11-2 to TRBJ2-3; the D gene is possibly TRBD2 (6 bases). The CDR3 spans 15 residues. V lost 5 bases, J lost 2 bases, and 14 bases lay in between. From germline, CDR1 is SGHAT and CDR2 FQNNGV. CDR3 protein: CASSRVGGSTDTQYF. The CDR3 nucleotides read TGTGCCAGCAGCCGTGTCGGGGGTTCCACAGATACGCAGTATTTT.

V usage is TRBV5-5 and J usage is TRBJ1-3; 9 bases match TRBD1. V dropped 4 bases and J dropped 4; count of bases not matched to a gene: 9. The CDR3 sequence is 16 residues long. Germline V gene sequence: CDR1 SGHKS, CDR2 YYEKEE (reference sequence). The chain's CDR3 is CASSPAEGTGGNTIYF. The CDR3 region has the DNA TGTGCCAGCAGCCCCGCGGAGGGGACAGGGGGAAACACCATATATTTT.

V is TRBV7-9 and J is TRBJ2-2, with D maybe TRBD2 (6 bases). Germline loops: CDR1 SEHNR, CDR2 FQNEAQ (reference sequence). The CDR3 contains 14 residues. V lost 7 bases to trimming and J lost 9 bases, with 18 bases between them. Here the CDR3 DNA reads TGTGCCAGCACCCCGAGACTAGTTCCCTGGGAGCTGTTTTTT. This sequence encodes CASTPRLVPWELFF.

The chain recombines TRBV5-4 with TRBJ2-1; 9 nucleotides agree with TRBD2. V lost 4 bases and J lost 5; bases outside the gene matches: 10. The CDR3 is 16 residues long. Germline values: CDR1 SGHNT, CDR2 YYREEE (reference sequence). The CDR3: CASSPFSGTSNNEQFF. The CDR3 DNA sequence: TGTGCCAGCAGCCCATTCTCCGGGACTAGCAACAATGAGCAGTTCTTC.

The chain uses TRBV11-3 and TRBJ1-5; tentatively, D is TRBD1 (6 bases). Trimming shortened V by 5 bases and J by 5 bases, and 10 bases separated the two germline ends. There are 13 residues in the CDR3. Germline V gene lookup returns CDR1 SGHNT and CDR2 YENEEA. The CDR3 is CASSTGLDQPQHF. The CDR3 DNA reads as TGTGCCAGCAGCACAGGGTTGGATCAGCCCCAGCATTTT.